These T cell receptor beta chains were read from a single sample in a study of blood T cell repertoires in COVID-19. Only in-frame clones appear in the TCRdb table, and some are missing; sequencing was by immunoSEQ multiplex PCR. The sample carries 310,000 or so clones, about nine tenths recorded once. Sequencing used PBMCs or T cells enriched from blood (not recorded which). The receptor set was obtained from a young woman who had recovered from COVID-19. The CDR3 runs from the conserved cysteine through the conserved F or W. A D gene is named only where the DNA matches it firmly. Not every row has a clone size; where given, it reads once, few, many or a size class.

D gene	clone size	J gene	V gene	CDR3 length	CDR3 DNA	CDR3 protein
NA	NA	TRBJ1-1	TRBV5-5	16	TGTGCCAGCAGCTTTTCGGCGGGAGACATGAACACTGAAGCTTTCTTT	CASSFSAGDMNTEAFF
NA	NA	TRBJ1-1	TRBV5-5	13	TGTGCCAGCAGCTTGTCGGGGGAGACTGAAGCTTTCTTT	CASSLSGETEAFF
TRBD1	NA	TRBJ1-2	TRBV10-1	15	TGCGCCAGCAGGGGTCCCGGGACAGGGATAAGTGGCTACACCTTC	CASRGPGTGISGYTF
NA	few	TRBJ2-3	TRBV7-9	15	TGTGCCAGCAGCTTAGGCAGGGAAAGCACAGATACGCAGTATTTT	CASSLGRESTDTQYF
NA	NA	TRBJ1-5	TRBV7-9	12	TGTGCCAGCAGCTTAGGGGAGGAGACAGAGCATTTT	CASSLGEETEHF
NA	once	TRBJ1-4	TRBV30	14	TGTGCCTGGACCCTAGACTCGGGGGGTGAAAAACTGTTTTTT	CAWTLDSGGEKLFF
NA	NA	TRBJ1-5	TRBV6-5	14	TGTGCCAGTTCGGCAGACCTCAGGAATCAGCCCCAGCATTTT	CASSADLRNQPQHF
TRBD2	NA	TRBJ2-7	TRBV4-1	18	TGCGCCAGCAGCCAAGTACTCGCGGGAGTTTTCTCCCCCTTCGAGCAGTACTTC	CASSQVLAGVFSPFEQYF
TRBD1	NA	TRBJ1-4	TRBV2	15	TGTGCCAGCAGTGAAGAGGCCAGGGGGTTTGAAAAACTGTTTTTT	CASSEEARGFEKLFF
TRBD1	NA	TRBJ1-1	TRBV18	14	TGTGCCAGCTCGGGACAGGGGGTTGGCACTGAAGCTTTCTTT	CASSGQGVGTEAFF
NA	NA	TRBJ2-7	TRBV5-1	14	TGCGCCAGCAGCCCTACAGGGAGCTCCTACGAGCAGTACTTC	CASSPTGSSYEQYF
NA	NA	TRBJ1-4	TRBV4-1	14	TGCGCCAGCAGCCATACAGGGAATCTTGGAAAACTGTTTTTT	CASSHTGNLGKLFF
TRBD1	NA	TRBJ1-1	TRBV10-1	13	TGCGCCAGCAGACCACAGGGGAGCACTGAAGCTTTCTTT	CASRPQGSTEAFF
NA	NA	TRBJ1-1	TRBV30	14	TGTGCCTGGAGTCAAGGGGCCTGGAACACTGAAGCTTTCTTT	CAWSQGAWNTEAFF
NA	NA	TRBJ1-5	TRBV7-9	13	TGTGCCAGCAGCTCAGGGGGCAATCAGCCCCAGCATTTT	CASSSGGNQPQHF
TRBD1	few	TRBJ1-4	TRBV27	15	TGTGCCAGCAGGCCCCAACAGGGGAGGAGTGAAAAACTGTTTTTT	CASRPQQGRSEKLFF
NA	NA	TRBJ1-1	TRBV6-5	13	TGTGCCAGCAGTTATGTGTCAGGGTCCGGAGCTTTCTTT	CASSYVSGSGAFF
NA	few	TRBJ1-4	TRBV19	15	TGTGCCAGTAGTCGTTGGAACAGCTTTAATGAAAAACTGTTTTTT	CASSRWNSFNEKLFF
NA	NA	TRBJ1-4	TRBV5-1	15	TGCGCCAGCAGATCTCTGGACAAAGGGAATGAAAAACTGTTTTTT	CASRSLDKGNEKLFF
NA	NA	TRBJ2-1	TRBV25-1	14	TGTGCCAGCAATCGGAACCCGAGGGTCAATGAGCAGTTCTTC	CASNRNPRVNEQFF
TRBD2	few	TRBJ2-1	TRBV5-4	15	TGTGCCAGCAGCTTGGTTAGCGGTGGGGGGGATGAGCAGTTCTTC	CASSLVSGGGDEQFF
NA	NA	TRBJ1-1	TRBV30	12	TGTGCCTGGTCGGGCGGGAGCACTGAAGCTTTCTTT	CAWSGGSTEAFF
NA	NA	TRBJ1-5	TRBV6-4	19	TGTGCCAGCAGTGACGCCGAGTATGGACAGACCAGACTTAATCAGCCCCAGCATTTT	CASSDAEYGQTRLNQPQHF
NA	once	TRBJ2-2	TRBV27	14	TGTGCCAGCAGTTCCGACAGTTACACCGGGGAGCTGTTTTTT	CASSSDSYTGELFF
TRBD1	NA	TRBJ1-2	TRBV19	14	TGTGCCAGTAGTATGGACAGGGGTGGCTATGGCTACACCTTC	CASSMDRGGYGYTF
TRBD1	NA	TRBJ1-1	TRBV30	14	TGTGCCTGGAGTGAAACAGGGGAGAACACTGAAGCTTTCTTT	CAWSETGENTEAFF
NA	few	TRBJ1-2	TRBV2	13	TGTGCCAGCAGTGATGGGGGGTTCTATGGCTACACCTTC	CASSDGGFYGYTF
TRBD1	NA	TRBJ1-1	TRBV6-5	14	TGTGCCAGCAGTTCTGGGACAGGGAGGAATGAAGCTTTCTTT	CASSSGTGRNEAFF